Below are 14 T cell receptor beta chains sequenced from a single sample in a study of OX40 agonist ivuxolimab in advanced cancers. TCRdb's copy holds only in-frame clones and misses some; the assay was immunoSEQ multiplex PCR. There are 45,000 to 50,000 clones in the sample; just over 90% occur only once, and over 15% lies in the top ten. Sequencing was performed on CD4+ or CD8+ T cells sorted from blood, taken in a trial of the OX40 agonist ivuxolimab. These receptor sequences come from an adult with an advanced solid tumor such as melanoma, head and neck, liver or kidney cancer.

The V call is TRBV5-5, the J call TRBJ2-2; D call uncertain. The CDR3 extends over 14 amino acids. CDR1 is SGHKS and CDR2 is YYEKEE in the germline V gene (reference sequence). Trimming shortened V by 4 bases and J by 5 bases, and 12 bases separated the two germline ends. The DNA of the CDR3 is TGTGCCAGCAGCAGCGAGGAGCTTACCGGGGAGCTGTTTTTT. Residues: CASSSEELTGELFF.

The chain uses TRBV27 and TRBJ2-3, with D unclear. This CDR3 contains 14 residues. The germline gives CDR1 MNHEY, CDR2 SMNVEV (reference sequence). V lost 0 bases, J lost 4 bases, and 8 bases lay in between. CDR3 region: CASSLSVGADTQYF. CDR3 DNA sequence: TGTGCCAGCAGTTTATCAGTGGGCGCAGATACGCAGTATTTT.

The rearrangement links TRBV9 to TRBJ1-4; D not resolved. The length of the CDR3 is 15 residues. Germline CDR1 reads SGDLS; CDR2 reads YYNGEE. Trimming cost V 0 bases and J 4 bases, with 10 bases left between them. For the CDR3, the DNA is TGTGCCAGCAGCGTAGGCGGAGCTTTTAATGAAAAACTGTTTTTT. Its translation is CASSVGGAFNEKLFF. The whole variable domain, remainder taken from reference TRBV9 and TRBJ1-4, is DSGVTQTPKHLITATGQRVTLRCSPRSGDLSVYWYQQSLDQGLQFLIQYYNGEERAKGNILERFSAQQFPDLHSELNLSSLELGDSALYFCASSVGGAFNEKLFFGSGTQLSVL.

The gene calls are TRBV29-1 and TRBJ2-7; no definite D call. Per the germline V gene, CDR1 is SQVTM and CDR2 is ANQGSEA. CDR3 length: 14 residues. Trimming shortened V by 4 bases and J by 3 bases, and 16 bases separated the two germline ends. The chain's CDR3 is CSVAFWVPIYEQYF. Written as DNA, the CDR3 is TGCAGCGTTGCATTCTGGGTACCTATCTACGAGCAGTACTTC.

This clone was picked up one time. V is TRBV9 and J is TRBJ1-2, with D perhaps TRBD1 (5 bases). Germline V gene lookup returns CDR1 SGDLS and CDR2 YYNGEE. The CDR3 runs 13 residues. Trimming cost V 2 bases and J 0 bases, with 5 bases left between them. In nucleotides, the CDR3 is TGTGCCAGCAGCGTGGGACCTAACTATGGCTACACCTTC. It is translated as CASSVGPNYGYTF.

The chain combines TRBV28 with TRBJ1-1; maybe TRBD1 (5 bases). Trimming removed 3 bases from V and 5 bases from J, with 19 bases in between. The length of the CDR3 is 16 residues. Germline CDR1 is MDHEN and CDR2 is SYDVKM. The CDR3, as DNA: TGTGCCAGCAGTTTTTATTTGCGGGGGGTAGTGACTGAAGCTTTCTTT. It is translated as CASSFYLRGVVTEAFF.

This clone showed up just once. This chain connects TRBV19 to TRBJ1-5; TRBD1 matches 7 bases. After removal of 5 bases from V and 0 bases from J, the junction contained 10 bases not matched to a gene. CDR1 is LNHDA and CDR2 is SQIVND in the germline V gene (reference sequence). The CDR3 sequence is 17 residues long. CDR3 nucleotides: TGTGCCAGTAGTGCCTGGACAGGAGCTTATAGCAATCAGCCCCAGCATTTT. Its translation is CASSAWTGAYSNQPQHF.

This rearrangement joins TRBV2 to TRBJ2-7, with D perhaps TRBD2 (6 bases). Germline V gene sequence: CDR1 SNHLY, CDR2 FYNNEI. The CDR3 has 14 amino acids. V was clipped by 7 bases and J by 3 bases, with 16 bases between them. The DNA of the CDR3 is TGTGCCAGCACAAGGGCCCCGGGGGACTACGAGCAGTACTTC. It yields the protein CASTRAPGDYEQYF.

The CDR3 spells CASSLAPHRGLNQPQHF. CDR3 DNA: TGTGCCAGCAGTTTAGCCCCCCACAGGGGGCTCAATCAGCCCCAGCATTTT. The chain links TRBV28 to TRBJ1-5, with TRBD1 matching over 9 bases. Germline assignment: CDR1 MDHEN and CDR2 SYDVKM. Trimming removed 2 bases from V and 3 bases from J; junction bases left unmatched: 8. The CDR3 sequence is 17 residues long.

V usage is TRBV7-9 and J usage is TRBJ2-7; the match to TRBD2 covers 8 bases. Trimming cost V 5 bases and J 3 bases; bases outside gene matches: 12. CDR3 length equals 16 residues. CDR1 is SEHNR, CDR2 FQNEAQ, per germline (reference sequence). The CDR3 DNA follows: TGTGCCAGCAGCCATAACCCGGGACTAGGTATCTACGAGCAGTACTTC. Amino acids: CASSHNPGLGIYEQYF.

J is TRBJ1-5 and V is TRBV5-6; no clear D. CDR3 length: 13 amino acids. The germline gives CDR1 SGHDT, CDR2 YYEEEE. V was clipped by 4 bases and J by 6 bases, with 11 bases between them. The CDR3 sequence is CASSTAGGQPQHF. The CDR3 DNA reads TGTGCCAGCAGCACCGCAGGCGGTCAGCCCCAGCATTTT.

The V gene is TRBV7-8, the J gene TRBJ1-6; D is uncertain. Per the germline V gene, CDR1 is SGHVS and CDR2 is FQNEAQ. Trimming removed 2 bases at V and 0 bases at J, with 5 bases between. The CDR3 has 15 residues. CDR3 sequence (DNA): TGTGCCAGCAGCTTACAGGTCTCCTATAATTCACCCCTCCACTTT. It specifies CASSLQVSYNSPLHF.

The chain carries TRBV27 and TRBJ2-7; 8 nucleotides align to TRBD2. J was trimmed by 5 bases and V by 5 bases; bases with no gene match: 11. Per germline, CDR1 MNHEY and CDR2 SMNVEV (reference sequence). CDR3 length equals 15 residues. CDR3 in DNA: TGTGCCAGCAGTCCTGTCCTCGGGGGGGCCGACGAGCAGTACTTC. Translated, it gives CASSPVLGGADEQYF.

This clone has a single count. As DNA, the CDR3 is TGTGCCAGCAGCTTAGTAGCGGGAGGAGGCTACGAGCAGTACTTC. Encoded protein: CASSLVAGGGYEQYF. The chain uses TRBV5-4 and TRBJ2-7; 10 nucleotides agree with TRBD2. CDR3 size: 15 residues. The germline gives CDR1 SGHNT, CDR2 YYREEE (reference sequence). The V segment lost 2 bases and the J segment 3 bases; nucleotides outside the gene matches: 5.